Each of the 9 T cell receptor beta chains below was sequenced from the same sample in a study of PD-1 blockade in classical Hodgkin lymphoma. Clones were sequenced by immunoSEQ multiplex PCR, and TCRdb holds only the in-frame ones, with some missing. The table lists some 50,000 clones, around 70% of them singletons. Exposure to brentuximab vedotin varied, and each patient had relapsed following autologous stem cell transplantation. The sequencing used peripheral blood mononuclear cells (PBMCs), collected at baseline. Receptor source: a human donor with classical Hodgkin lymphoma.

The gene calls are TRBV7-9 and TRBJ1-6, with D unclear. The CDR3 is 14 residues long. Trimming shortened V by 1 base and J by 7 bases, and 8 bases separated the two germline ends. Germline V gene data show CDR1 as SEHNR and CDR2 as FQNEAQ (reference sequence). Here the CDR3 DNA reads TGTGCCAGCAGCTTAGAGGCAGGCAATTCACCCCTCCACTTT. Translated: CASSLEAGNSPLHF.

The genes are TRBV4-1 and TRBJ1-4, with D tentatively TRBD1 (6 bases). The CDR3 is 16 amino acids. The V end was cut by 4 bases, the J end by 8 bases, with 20 bases between. Germline V gives CDR1 MGHRA, CDR2 YSYEKL. This CDR3 reads CASSPEGQGRREKLFF. In nucleotides, the CDR3 is TGCGCCAGCAGCCCCGAAGGGCAGGGGAGGCGCGAAAAACTGTTTTTT.

The rearrangement uses TRBV19 and TRBJ2-1; the D gene is possibly TRBD2 (6 bases). The V gene lost 4 bases and the J gene lost 7 bases, with 23 bases spanning the gap. CDR1 is LNHDA and CDR2 is SQIVND in the germline V gene (reference sequence). The CDR3 covers 17 residues. CDR3: CASSTPPPGLLKNEQFF. The CDR3 DNA follows: TGTGCCAGTAGTACCCCACCTCCGGGACTTCTAAAGAATGAGCAGTTCTTC.

This chain connects TRBV27 to TRBJ1-2, with D unclear. The V gene lost 6 bases and the J gene lost 4 bases, with 18 bases spanning the gap. The CDR3 is 15 amino acids. Per the germline V gene, CDR1 is MNHEY and CDR2 is SMNVEV (reference sequence). The CDR3 DNA reads TGTGCCAGCAGCCCGAGGGCAGAGAATCCCTATGGCTACACCTTC. Translated, it gives CASSPRAENPYGYTF.

The gene calls are TRBV5-6 and TRBJ2-7, with D possibly called TRBD1 or TRBD2 (5 bases each). The CDR3 totals 15 residues. The germline V gene encodes CDR1 SGHDT and CDR2 YYEEEE. V dropped 0 bases and J dropped 2 bases, with 12 bases sitting between them. The CDR3 nucleotides are TGTGCCAGCAGCTTGGCTGGCAGGGAGACCTACGAGCAGTACTTC. It is translated as CASSLAGRETYEQYF.

The gene calls are TRBV19 and TRBJ2-5; a possible D gene is TRBD2 (5 bases). The end of the DNA is better explained by TRBJ2-7, so the J call may be wrong. The CDR3 loop spans 14 amino acids. Germline CDR1 and CDR2: LNHDA and SQIVND (reference sequence). The CDR3 DNA reads TGTGCCAGTAGTACGGCCCGGGGAACCTACGAGCAGTACTTC. It specifies CASSTARGTYEQYF.

This clone appeared many times. The genes are TRBV27 and TRBJ2-1; 8 positions match TRBD2. The germline gives CDR1 MNHEY, CDR2 SMNVEV (reference sequence). This CDR3 has 17 residues. V lost 3 bases, J lost 7 bases, and 14 bases stayed unmatched. The CDR3 coding sequence is TGTGCCAGCAGTTTGTACCGGGAGGGCCACAGGCCTAATGAGCAGTTCTTC. Residues: CASSLYREGHRPNEQFF.

The chain uses TRBV6-1 and TRBJ1-1; D not certain. Trimming shortened V by 0 bases and J by 7 bases, and 12 bases separated the two germline ends. Germline CDR1 MNHNS, CDR2 SASEGT. The CDR3 extends over 14 amino acids. The CDR3 region is CASSEAPGIGEAFF. The CDR3 nucleotides are TGTGCCAGCAGTGAAGCGCCCGGGATTGGTGAAGCTTTCTTT.

This chain connects TRBV5-4 to TRBJ2-1; 10 bases are a match to TRBD2. J lost 8 bases, V lost 3 bases, and 5 bases had no gene match. The CDR3 is made up of 14 amino acids. Germline values: CDR1 SGHNT, CDR2 YYREEE (reference sequence). The CDR3 loop reads CASSSAAGGYEQFF. The CDR3, as DNA: TGTGCCAGCAGCTCCGCAGCGGGAGGGTATGAGCAGTTCTTC.